These T cell receptor beta chains were read from a single sample in a study of beta chain features in type 1 diabetes. The method was immunoSEQ multiplex PCR; TCRdb's version includes in-frame clones alone and lacks a portion of them. The sample has 600,000 or so clones; around an eighth are singletons. Sequencing input: naive CD4+ T cells from blood. All receptors derive from a young man with type 1 diabetes. Both conserved end residues are part of each CDR3. D genes are given only for firm matches. Some rows mark clone size as missing; the rest say once, few, many or name a class of expanded clone.

CDR3 length: 14; V gene: TRBV25-1; clone size: few; J gene: TRBJ2-7; D gene: TRBD1; CDR3 DNA: TGTGCCAGCAGTCTTTGGGACAGGGGCTACGAGCAGTACTTC; CDR3 protein: CASSLWDRGYEQYF
CDR3 length: 16; V gene: TRBV7-2; clone size: few; J gene: TRBJ1-2; D gene: .; CDR3 DNA: TGTGCCAGCAGCCCCGCTCGCGGGGATTCTAACTATGGCTACACCTTC; CDR3 protein: CASSPARGDSNYGYTF
CDR3 length: 12; V gene: TRBV9; clone size: .; J gene: TRBJ2-3; D gene: .; CDR3 DNA: TGTGCCAGCAGCCTTAGGGGGGATACGCAGTATTTT; CDR3 protein: CASSLRGDTQYF
CDR3 length: 15; V gene: TRBV5-4; clone size: few; J gene: TRBJ1-2; D gene: .; CDR3 DNA: TGTGCCAGCAGCTTCGGGCAGGGCCTAGGCTATGGCTACACCTTC; CDR3 protein: CASSFGQGLGYGYTF
CDR3 length: 11; V gene: TRBV11-2; clone size: .; J gene: TRBJ2-5; D gene: .; CDR3 DNA: TGTGCCAGCAGCTTAATCGAGACCCAGTACTTC; CDR3 protein: CASSLIETQYF
CDR3 length: 14; V gene: TRBV7-9; clone size: few; J gene: TRBJ1-2; D gene: .; CDR3 DNA: TGTGCCAGCAGCTTAAATGCAGTCAACTATGGCTACACCTTC; CDR3 protein: CASSLNAVNYGYTF
CDR3 length: 15; V gene: TRBV15; clone size: .; J gene: TRBJ1-5; D gene: TRBD1; CDR3 DNA: TGTGCCACCAGCAGGCGGACAGGGGGCGATCAGCCCCAGCATTTT; CDR3 protein: CATSRRTGGDQPQHF
CDR3 length: 14; V gene: TRBV7-3; clone size: few; J gene: TRBJ2-2; D gene: .; CDR3 DNA: TGTGCCAGCAGCTCCAGGGGCGACACCGGGGAGCTGTTTTTT; CDR3 protein: CASSSRGDTGELFF
CDR3 length: 17; V gene: TRBV5-1; clone size: .; J gene: TRBJ2-1; D gene: TRBD2; CDR3 DNA: TGCGCCAGCAGCCCGGGACTAGCAGTGAGCTCCTACAATGAGCAGTTCTTC; CDR3 protein: CASSPGLAVSSYNEQFF
CDR3 length: 15; V gene: TRBV5-1; clone size: .; J gene: TRBJ2-1; D gene: TRBD1; CDR3 DNA: TGCGCCAGCAGCTTAGGAGGACAGGGAGTCAATGAGCAGTTCTTC; CDR3 protein: CASSLGGQGVNEQFF
CDR3 length: 14; V gene: TRBV7-2; clone size: few; J gene: TRBJ1-3; D gene: TRBD1; CDR3 DNA: TGTGCCAGCAGCTTAAAAGGGGGCGGAAACACCATATATTTT; CDR3 protein: CASSLKGGGNTIYF
CDR3 length: 10; V gene: TRBV21-1; clone size: .; J gene: TRBJ1-5; D gene: .; CDR3 DNA: TGTGCCAGTCTTAATCAGCCCCAGCATTTT; CDR3 protein: CASLNQPQHF
CDR3 length: 17; V gene: TRBV5-1; clone size: few; J gene: TRBJ2-3; D gene: TRBD1; CDR3 DNA: TGCGCCAGCAGCTTGGCCCCCGGGACAGGGGAGACAGATACGCAGTATTTT; CDR3 protein: CASSLAPGTGETDTQYF
CDR3 length: 16; V gene: TRBV18; clone size: .; J gene: TRBJ1-3; D gene: .; CDR3 DNA: TGTGCCAGCTCACCCGCGGGCAGAGGGTCTGGAAACACCATATATTTT; CDR3 protein: CASSPAGRGSGNTIYF
CDR3 length: 20; V gene: TRBV9; clone size: .; J gene: TRBJ2-1; D gene: TRBD2; CDR3 DNA: TGTGCCAGCAGCGTCCTCACTAGCGGGGGGACCATCTTCTCCTACAATGAGCAGTTCTTC; CDR3 protein: CASSVLTSGGTIFSYNEQFF
CDR3 length: 13; V gene: TRBV10-2; clone size: .; J gene: TRBJ1-2; D gene: TRBD1; CDR3 DNA: TGCGCCAGCAGTGAACAGGGGAACTATGGCTACACCTTC; CDR3 protein: CASSEQGNYGYTF
CDR3 length: 18; V gene: TRBV11-2; clone size: few; J gene: TRBJ2-3; D gene: TRBD2; CDR3 DNA: TGTGCCAGCAGCTTAGATGAGCGGGGGGGCCTCTTCGTGAATACGCAGTATTTT; CDR3 protein: CASSLDERGGLFVNTQYF
CDR3 length: 15; V gene: TRBV5-1; clone size: .; J gene: TRBJ1-2; D gene: TRBD1; CDR3 DNA: TGCGCCAGCAGCCCTCAGGGACAGGCCGGAGATGGCTACACCTTC; CDR3 protein: CASSPQGQAGDGYTF
CDR3 length: 13; V gene: TRBV29-1; clone size: .; J gene: TRBJ1-1; D gene: .; CDR3 DNA: TGCAGCGTTGCTTCCCAGGGGAACACTGAAGCTTTCTTT; CDR3 protein: CSVASQGNTEAFF
CDR3 length: 14; V gene: TRBV7-8; clone size: .; J gene: TRBJ2-1; D gene: .; CDR3 DNA: TGTGCCAGCAGCTTGGACCGGGGGAGACATGAGCAGTTCTTC; CDR3 protein: CASSLDRGRHEQFF
CDR3 length: 14; V gene: TRBV28; clone size: few; J gene: TRBJ2-7; D gene: .; CDR3 DNA: TGTGCCAGCACTCCCGGAGTGAGAGGGGACGAGCAGTACTTC; CDR3 protein: CASTPGVRGDEQYF
CDR3 length: 15; V gene: TRBV25-1; clone size: few; J gene: TRBJ2-5; D gene: TRBD2; CDR3 DNA: TGTGCCAGCAGCGATCTAGCGGGGGCCCAAGAGACCCAGTACTTC; CDR3 protein: CASSDLAGAQETQYF
CDR3 length: 13; V gene: TRBV6-6; clone size: few; J gene: TRBJ1-1; D gene: .; CDR3 DNA: TGTGCCAGCAGTTACTCGAGGGACGCCTGGGCTTTCTTT; CDR3 protein: CASSYSRDAWAFF
CDR3 length: 12; V gene: TRBV7-8; clone size: .; J gene: TRBJ1-1; D gene: .; CDR3 DNA: TGTGCCAGCAGCTATCACGGTAGGGAAGCTTTCTTT; CDR3 protein: CASSYHGREAFF
CDR3 length: 16; V gene: TRBV4-3; clone size: few; J gene: TRBJ2-1; D gene: TRBD2; CDR3 DNA: TGCGCCAGCAGCCAAGAACGGACTAGCGGTTACAATGAGCAGTTCTTC; CDR3 protein: CASSQERTSGYNEQFF